This TCR beta chain appears in the sequencing data of a study of blood T cells in healthy people across ages. Germline V gene data show CDR1 as SGHRS and CDR2 as YFSETQ. The CDR3 is made up of 15 amino acids. The V gene end was trimmed by 4 bases and the J gene end by 5 bases; junction bases not matched to a gene: 9. Sample-barcoded 5' priming and a J-beta primer mix drove a second PCR of roughly 7 to 11 cycles. Each CDR3 protein gets one entry after TCRdb re-called the 5' RACE reads with MiXCR. The sample shows approximately 490,000 distinct CDR3 sequences, 24% of them seen only once. The same data also went into a second study, on T cells of mothers and their children. That report adds: The extracted RNA was employed in its entirety for cDNA synthesis, at around 1.4 ug per 15 ul.

This clonotype was sampled from a boy between 5 and 17 years old in good health. This rearrangement joins TRBV5-1 to TRBJ2-5; 9 nucleotides agree with TRBD1. Sequenced: blood. The CDR3 DNA reads TGCGCCAGCAGCGCCGGGACAGGGTCAGGGGAGACCCAGTACTTC. It translates to CASSAGTGSGETQYF.